This TCR beta chain was captured by sequencing in a study of T cell responses to AZD1222 COVID-19 vaccine. Sequencing was performed with immunoSEQ multiplex PCR; in TCRdb, only in-frame clones are kept and a portion is missing. The repertoire holds 150,000 or so clones, with approximately 90% as singletons. As to this clone: The antigen is undetermined.

Findings and limits, study-wide: Of spike-specific TCRs, nearly half reportedly target regions left unmutated in variants. There were repertoire samples only from the period after the peak T cell response. Only a handful of individuals given AZD1222 were seropositive at baseline. The donor cohort was predominantly white British with a female majority, and clonal diversity may have been underestimated.

Germline V gives CDR1 MNHEY, CDR2 SMNVEV (reference sequence). This CDR3 spans 14 amino acids. The V end lost 0 bases, the J end lost 4 bases, and 9 bases lay between the germline ends. The chain couples TRBV27 to TRBJ1-2, with D uncertain. This clonotype was obtained from an adult who received the AZD1222 COVID-19 vaccine. The sequencing here drew on peripheral blood, taken 28 days after the second AZD1222 dose. As DNA, the CDR3 is TGTGCCAGCAGTTTATCCTCCGGTATCTATGGCTACACCTTC. It codes for CASSLSSGIYGYTF.